This T cell receptor (beta chain) came from a study of human T cells and chemical hapten exposure. Study background: Small pooled library volume differences chiefly drove per-sample TCR yield variation.

This clonotype was recorded many times. TCRdb redid the calling of the RACE reads with MiXCR, one entry per CDR3 protein. The sample lists 75,000 to 100,000 distinct CDR3 sequences, approximately 9.3% occurring once. The sample's time point: patch test 2, 6 weeks after DPC sensitization. Treatment meaning: therapeutic diphenylcyclopropenone sensitization with weekly scalp DPC. People who gave samples had alopecia, were 18 to 70 years old, and were suitable for DPC. Germline V gene lookup returns CDR1 DFQATT and CDR2 SNEGSKA (reference sequence). The CDR3 length is 16 residues. The ends were cut back, 0 bases at V and 5 bases at J, with 14 bases in the middle.

The receptor was isolated from a woman in her 40s with alopecia areata. Some clones in this sample may be carry-over from other donors' samples. The chain has TRBV20-1 and TRBJ1-6; D is possibly TRBD1 (5 bases). The starting material was whole blood, obtained in connection with sensitization to the hapten diphenylcyclopropenone (DPC). CDR3 sequence: CSARDQQRGDNSPLHF. CDR3 DNA: TGCAGTGCTAGAGATCAACAGCGGGGGGATAATTCACCCCTCCACTTT.